What follows are 20 T cell receptor beta chains derived from one specimen sequenced in a study of cytomegalovirus exposure and HLA in healthy donors. Method: immunoSEQ multiplex PCR; TCRdb's copy keeps in-frame clones and lacks some. The sample has approximately 65,000 clones; around 97% are singletons. Sequences were obtained from PBMCs. All receptors derive from a man between 18 and 29 years old in good health and CMV-seronegative.

This clone was observed a single time. The rearrangement links TRBV6-6 to TRBJ1-5, with D possibly matching TRBD1 (6 bases). The CDR3 consists of 14 residues. Looked up from germline, CDR1 is MNHNY and CDR2 is SVGAGI (reference sequence). V was pared by 8 bases and J by 4 bases, with 15 bases between. CDR3 DNA: TGTGCCAGCGCACAGGGTCTAGGAAATCAGCCCCAGCATTTT. The encoded protein is CASAQGLGNQPQHF.

This chain links TRBV19 with TRBJ1-1; D is ambiguous. The CDR3 is 14 residues long. V was trimmed by 2 bases and J by 4 bases, leaving 11 bases between them. Germline V gives CDR1 LNHDA, CDR2 SQIVND (reference sequence). The CDR3, as DNA: TGTGCCAGTAGTATAAAATCGGGGATCACTGAAGCTTTCTTT. Encoded protein: CASSIKSGITEAFF. The whole variable domain, remainder taken from reference TRBV19 and TRBJ1-1, is DGGITQSPKYLFRKEGQNVTLSCEQNLNHDAMYWYRQDPGQGLRLIYYSQIVNDFQKGDIAEGYSVSREKKESFPLTVTSAQKNPTAFYLCASSIKSGITEAFFGQGTRLTVV.

This clone was seen a few times. The J gene is TRBJ1-1, the V gene TRBV9; D remains unclear. Germline-derived CDR1 and CDR2 are SGDLS and YYNGEE. The CDR3 is made up of 15 amino acids. The V and J ends lost 0 bases and 3 bases respectively, with 12 bases between them. The CDR3 spells CASSVGGLADTEAFF. CDR3 DNA sequence: TGTGCCAGCAGCGTAGGCGGGTTGGCGGACACTGAAGCTTTCTTT.

This chain joins TRBV15 and TRBJ1-2; D is unclear. CDR3 size: 12 residues. The germline CDR1 and CDR2 sequences are LNHNV and YYDKDF (reference sequence). Trimming took off 1 base at V and 3 bases at J, with 3 bases between the two ends. The CDR3 sequence is CATSRADYGYTF. The CDR3 DNA sequence: TGTGCCACCAGCAGAGCGGACTATGGCTACACCTTC.

The chain recombines TRBV4-1 with TRBJ2-1; TRBD2 matches at 15 bases. This CDR3 contains 22 residues. Germline lookup yields CDR1 MGHRA and CDR2 YSYEKL. V lost 2 bases, J lost 3 bases, and 17 bases stayed unmatched. The CDR3 bases are TGCGCCAGCAGCCAACTGGGACTAGCGGGAGGAGTCTCGGTAGCGGGCTACAATGAGCAGTTCTTC. Translating it yields CASSQLGLAGGVSVAGYNEQFF.

The J gene is TRBJ1-4, the V gene TRBV10-2; D call uncertain. CDR3 length: 16 residues. V was cut by 0 bases and J by 4 bases, with 12 bases left in between. Germline V gene sequence: CDR1 WSHSY, CDR2 SAAADI. CDR3 bases: TGCGCCAGCAGTGAGTCTCAAAGAGAGCGTAATGAAAAACTGTTTTTT. Translation: CASSESQRERNEKLFF.

This clone appeared once. For the CDR3, the DNA is TGTGCCAGCAGTGAAGCGGGACGCTCCTACAATGAGCAGTTCTTC. Translation: CASSEAGRSYNEQFF. This rearrangement joins TRBV5-4 to TRBJ2-1; 7 positions match TRBD2. This CDR3 comprises 15 residues. Trimming at V came to 5 bases and at J to 0 bases, leaving 5 bases not matched to a gene. Germline V gene data show CDR1 as SGHNT and CDR2 as YYREEE (reference sequence).

The rearrangement joins TRBV18 to TRBJ2-7; TRBD2 matches at 8 bases. The CDR3 contains 14 residues. Germline CDR1 reads KGHSH; CDR2 reads LQKENI. Trimming took 6 bases from V and 1 from J; bases not matched to a gene: 5. The CDR3 DNA reads as TGTGCCAGCTCTCCTATAGCGGGGTCCTACGAGCAGTACTTC. This translates into CASSPIAGSYEQYF.

V is TRBV5-4 and J is TRBJ2-1; D gene ambiguous. Trimming removed 0 bases from V and 0 bases from J, with 10 bases in between. Germline values: CDR1 SGHNT, CDR2 YYREEE (reference sequence). This CDR3 is built from 16 residues. The CDR3: CASSLADPSSYNEQFF. The CDR3 bases are TGTGCCAGCAGCTTGGCCGATCCGAGCTCCTACAATGAGCAGTTCTTC.

The rearrangement links TRBV5-4 to TRBJ2-7, with 11 nucleotides matching TRBD1. Germline V lookup: CDR1 SGHNT, CDR2 YYREEE (reference sequence). Losses at the gene ends were 4 bases for V and 3 bases for J; bases not matched to a gene: 6. This CDR3 has 15 residues. The CDR3 reads CASSPGTGGNYEQYF. The CDR3 DNA reads as TGTGCCAGCAGCCCCGGGACAGGGGGGAACTACGAGCAGTACTTC.

J is TRBJ1-1 and V is TRBV21-1; the D call of TRBD1 is as the table states it, not checked on the DNA. TRBV21-1 is listed as a pseudogene. CDR3 length: 15 amino acids. CDR3 amino acids: CASSKKSDTNTEAFF. The CDR3 region has the DNA TGTGCCAGCAGCAAAAAGTCAGACACGAACACTGAAGCTTTCTTT.

The CDR3 DNA sequence: TGCAGCGTGCGTCTGAACACTGAAGCTTTCTTT. It specifies CSVRLNTEAFF. This chain uses TRBV29-1 with TRBJ1-1; D uncertain. The germline V gene has CDR1 SQVTM and CDR2 ANQGSEA. Between the trimmed V and J ends, which lost 6 bases and 0 bases, there was a span of 5 bases. The CDR3 totals 11 residues.

This clone was recorded only once. The rearrangement joins TRBV7-2 to TRBJ1-3, with D perhaps matching TRBD1 (5 bases). CDR3 length equals 17 residues. With 5 bases removed from V and 0 bases from J, the gap between germline ends came to 17 bases. Germline loops: CDR1 SGHTA, CDR2 FQGNSA. CDR3: CASSRRGGFLSGNTIYF. The DNA of the CDR3 is TGTGCCAGCAGCCGAAGGGGAGGTTTTCTCTCTGGAAACACCATATATTTT.

A single count supports this clone. The chain employs TRBV18 and TRBJ2-7, with 10 bases aligning to TRBD2. CDR3 length: 14 residues. J lost 10 bases, V lost 3 bases, and 9 bases had no gene match. Per the germline V gene, CDR1 is KGHSH and CDR2 is LQKENI. The CDR3 protein is CASSPPSGSRDQYF. The CDR3 bases are TGTGCCAGCTCACCCCCTAGCGGGAGCCGCGACCAGTACTTC.

The chain is built from TRBV19 and TRBJ1-5; D not resolved. Germline V gene data show CDR1 as LNHDA and CDR2 as SQIVND (reference sequence). The CDR3 length is 13 residues. Trimming pared 3 bases from V and 4 bases from J, leaving 7 bases between. CDR3 DNA sequence: TGTGCCAGTAGTATTTCAGGAAATCAGCCCCAGCATTTT. Its protein is CASSISGNQPQHF.

The chain combines TRBV28 with TRBJ1-1; D remains ambiguous. CDR1 and CDR2 from the germline V gene are MDHEN and SYDVKM. V lost 3 bases and J lost 2, with 10 bases in between. The CDR3 is 14 amino acids. This chain's CDR3 is CASSFFRTNTEAFF. The CDR3 DNA follows: TGTGCCAGCAGTTTCTTCCGAACAAACACTGAAGCTTTCTTT.

The chain couples TRBV27 to TRBJ2-1; 14 nucleotides align to TRBD2. After removal of 4 bases from V and 1 base from J, the junction contained 9 bases not matched to a gene. The germline CDR1 and CDR2 sequences are MNHEY and SMNVEV (reference sequence). The CDR3 contains 19 residues. DNA of the CDR3: TGTGCCAGCAGTTCCCCCTCGACTAGCGGGAGGGGGTCCTACAATGAGCAGTTCTTC. This encodes CASSSPSTSGRGSYNEQFF.

The chain couples TRBV11-2 to TRBJ1-1; D is perhaps TRBD1 (6 bases). The V end was cut by 7 bases, the J end by 5 bases, with 17 bases between. Germline V gene sequence: CDR1 SGHAT, CDR2 FQNNGV. The CDR3 has 14 residues. In DNA, the CDR3 is TGTGCCAGCACCTTCCAGGGGAGGGAAACTGAAGCTTTCTTT. It yields the protein CASTFQGRETEAFF. The entire variable domain, with the rest obtained from reference TRBV11-2 and TRBJ1-1, is as follows: EAGVAQSPRYKIIEKRQSVAFWCNPISGHATLYWYQQILGQGPKLLIQFQNNGVVDDSQLPKDRFSAERLKGVDSTLKIQPAKLEDSAVYLCASTFQGRETEAFFGQGTRLTVV.

The CDR3 coding sequence is TGCGCCAGCAGCCGGACCGGGACAGAACCCTACGAGCAGTACTTC. Its translation: CASSRTGTEPYEQYF. The V call is TRBV5-1, the J call TRBJ2-7; 7 bases map to TRBD1. The CDR3 totals 15 residues. CDR1 SGHRS and CDR2 YFSETQ come from the germline V gene. The J segment lost 2 bases and the V segment lost 4 bases, leaving 9 bases of the junction unmatched.

The chain joins TRBV11-1 to TRBJ2-1; 11 bases are shared with TRBD2. Germline-derived CDR1 and CDR2 are SGHAT and FQDESV (reference sequence). The CDR3 runs to 17 residues. Unmatched junction bases numbered 12, after V lost 3 bases and J lost 8 bases. For the CDR3, the DNA is TGTGCCAGCAGCTTCCGATTTATAGCGGGAGGGCCCCATGAGCAGTTCTTC. Translation gives CASSFRFIAGGPHEQFF.